One and the same sample provided the 11 T cell receptor beta chains below, sequenced in a study of blood T cell repertoires in COVID-19. TCRdb's table, derived via immunoSEQ multiplex PCR, lists solely in-frame clones and lacks some. The sample lists under 60,000 clones, 85% occurring once. The sequenced sample was peripheral blood. Receptor source: a human donor in a cohort sampled during active COVID-19.

The chain uses TRBV11-2 and TRBJ2-7; possibly TRBD2 for D (5 bases). CDR3 length equals 14 residues. Trimming stripped 2 bases from V and 4 bases from J, with 12 bases between. Germline assignment: CDR1 SGHAT and CDR2 FQNNGV. The CDR3: CASSLTDGVYEQYF. CDR3 in DNA: TGTGCCAGCAGCTTAACTGACGGGGTTTACGAGCAGTACTTC.

This clone is medium-sized by share. The chain joins TRBV5-1 to TRBJ2-3, with 12 bases fitting TRBD2. Germline-derived CDR1 and CDR2 are SGHRS and YFSETQ. This CDR3 has 19 amino acids. J was trimmed by 6 bases and V by 0 bases; bases with no gene match: 14. The CDR3 coding sequence is TGCGCCAGCAGCTTGGCTGAGACTAGCGGGAGTTTTAGCGCTGATACGCAGTATTTT. This gives the protein CASSLAETSGSFSADTQYF.

J is TRBJ1-1 and V is TRBV4-2; D not resolved. Germline-derived CDR1 and CDR2 are LGHNA and YNFKEQ. Trimming took off 1 base at V and 3 bases at J, with 6 bases between the two ends. This CDR3 is 13 amino acids long. The CDR3 DNA reads as TGTGCCAGCAGCCAAGTAGCCGACACTGAAGCTTTCTTT. This encodes CASSQVADTEAFF.

The chain carries TRBV15 and TRBJ2-7, with 8 bases matching TRBD2. This CDR3 spans 14 amino acids. Germline V CDR1 and CDR2: LNHNV, YYDKDF (reference sequence). V shed 1 base, J shed 7 bases, and the junction held 6 bases outside the gene matches. DNA of the CDR3: TGTGCCACCAGCAGAGTAGCGGGATTTGTTGAGCAGTACTTC. The encoded protein is CATSRVAGFVEQYF.

In its sample, this clone was seen once. J is TRBJ2-1 and V is TRBV11-3, with 14 bases aligning to TRBD2. J gave up 8 bases and V 1 base, and 4 bases lay outside the gene matches. This CDR3 has 16 residues. Germline CDR1 SGHNT, CDR2 YENEEA. Here the CDR3 DNA reads TGTGCCAGCAGCTTAGGTGGGACTAGCGGGAGTGATGAGCAGTTCTTC. It encodes CASSLGGTSGSDEQFF.

CDR3 DNA sequence: TGTGCCTGGAGTAGACGGGACAGAAGAAACACCATATATTTT. Its translation: CAWSRRDRRNTIYF. V usage is TRBV30 and J usage is TRBJ1-3, with TRBD1 identical over 7 bases. CDR3 length: 14 amino acids. V lost 2 bases, J lost 5 bases, and 6 bases stayed unmatched. Per germline, CDR1 GTSNPN and CDR2 SVGIG (reference sequence).

The chain links TRBV6-2 or TRBV6-3 to TRBJ2-7; TRBD2 aligns across 11 bases. V shed 5 bases, J shed 0 bases, and the junction held 6 bases outside the gene matches. CDR1 is MNHEY, CDR2 SVGEGT, per germline. The CDR3 runs 16 residues. The CDR3 sequence: CASSGTSGRVSYEQYF. CDR3 in DNA: TGTGCCAGCAGTGGAACTAGCGGGAGAGTCTCCTACGAGCAGTACTTC.

The rearrangement uses TRBV10-3 and TRBJ1-2, with D possibly TRBD1 on 6 matching bases. V was shortened by 10 bases and J by 2 bases, with 23 bases between the two germline ends. This CDR3 comprises 16 residues. Germline V CDR1 and CDR2: ENHRY, SYGVKD. The CDR3 protein is CATEARLGQFNYGYTF. CDR3 DNA: TGTGCCACGGAAGCACGTCTTGGACAGTTCAACTATGGCTACACCTTC.

The J gene is TRBJ2-1, the V gene TRBV5-1; D gene ambiguous. The CDR3 sequence is 12 residues long. Trimming cost V 7 bases and J 4 bases, with 9 bases left between them. The germline gives CDR1 SGHRS, CDR2 YFSETQ. The CDR3 DNA follows: TGCGCCAGCCGACTCGTGTACAATGAGCAGTTCTTC. Translation gives CASRLVYNEQFF.

CDR3 amino acids: CASSQGGTGIFSTPLHF. CDR3 DNA sequence: TGCGCCAGCAGCCAGGGCGGGACAGGGATTTTTTCGACACCCCTCCACTTT. This chain links TRBV4-3 with TRBJ1-6, with 9 bases fitting TRBD1. The J segment lost 11 bases and the V segment lost 3 bases, leaving 14 bases of the junction unmatched. Germline V lookup: CDR1 LGHNA, CDR2 YSLEER. CDR3 length equals 17 residues.

The J gene is TRBJ1-2, the V gene TRBV19; 7 bases line up with TRBD1. CDR1 is LNHDA and CDR2 is SQIVND in the germline V gene (reference sequence). This CDR3 spans 13 amino acids. Trimming removed 5 bases from V and 7 bases from J; junction bases left unmatched: 7. CDR3 region: CASSPTGVGGYTF. The DNA for the CDR3 is TGTGCCAGTAGTCCCACAGGGGTCGGTGGCTACACCTTC.